Each of the 25 T cell receptor beta chains below was sequenced from the same sample in a study of blood T cell repertoires in COVID-19. The data were produced by immunoSEQ multiplex PCR, yet TCRdb's version contains in-frame clones alone and is incomplete. The sample lists about 410,000 clones, about nine tenths occurring once. The sequenced sample consisted of peripheral blood. The receptors were gathered from a woman in her thirties or forties with COVID-19, enrolled during active disease.

For this clone: Other nucleotide sequences in the sample specify the same CDR3. The chain uses TRBV28 and TRBJ1-1, with TRBD1 matching 8 bases. CDR3 length equals 12 residues. V was pared by 9 bases and J by 2 bases, with 2 bases of the junction left unmatched. Germline-derived CDR1 and CDR2 are MDHEN and SYDVKM. This CDR3 is CASQGANTEAFF. CDR3 sequence (DNA): TGTGCCAGTCAGGGGGCAAACACTGAAGCTTTCTTT.

This clone was found once. The rearrangement joins TRBV30 to TRBJ1-1; the D is unclear. This CDR3 has 14 amino acids. Germline V CDR1 and CDR2: GTSNPN, SVGIG (reference sequence). V was cut by 0 bases and J by 0 bases, with 8 bases left in between. The CDR3 nucleotides read TGTGCCTGGAGTGTAAGCTATATGAACACTGAAGCTTTCTTT. It translates to CAWSVSYMNTEAFF.

The genes are TRBV29-1 and TRBJ2-2, with TRBD1 identical over 8 bases. The CDR3 runs to 12 residues. The V gene end was trimmed by 4 bases and the J gene end by 6 bases; junction bases not matched to a gene: 1. Germline CDR1 and CDR2: SQVTM and ANQGSEA. This CDR3 is CSVGQGPGELFF. CDR3 coding DNA: TGCAGCGTTGGACAGGGGCCCGGGGAGCTGTTTTTT.

This clone was counted only a few times. V usage is TRBV10-3 and J usage is TRBJ1-2; no clear D gene. V shed 2 bases and J shed 8 bases, with 9 bases lying between them. CDR1 and CDR2 (germline): ENHRY, SYGVKD. The CDR3 extends over 12 amino acids. The DNA for the CDR3 is TGTGCCATCAGTGAGCGGGAAGGAGGCTACACCTTC. It yields the protein CAISEREGGYTF.

V is TRBV4-1 and J is TRBJ1-6; D gene unclear. Germline lookup yields CDR1 MGHRA and CDR2 YSYEKL. The V end lost 0 bases, the J end lost 6 bases, and 12 bases lay between the germline ends. CDR3 length: 16 amino acids. CDR3: CASSQDFGVFNSPLHF. The CDR3 DNA follows: TGCGCCAGCAGCCAAGATTTTGGAGTTTTTAATTCACCCCTCCACTTT.

This chain links TRBV9 with TRBJ1-6; D gene uncertain. CDR3 length equals 14 residues. Between the trimmed V and J ends, which lost 1 base and 8 bases, there was a span of 10 bases. CDR1 is SGDLS and CDR2 is YYNGEE in the germline V gene. The CDR3 loop reads CASSVRVIDSPLHF. Here the CDR3 DNA reads TGTGCCAGCAGCGTACGGGTAATAGATTCACCCCTCCACTTT.

Turning to this clone: The sample carries other DNA sequences with the same CDR3. The J gene is TRBJ1-1, the V gene TRBV5-1; TRBD1 agrees at 9 bases. The CDR3 is 13 residues long. Germline loops: CDR1 SGHRS, CDR2 YFSETQ. V trimming: 8 bases; J trimming: 2 bases; junction bases outside the gene matches: 4. The DNA for the CDR3 is TGCGCCAGTTCGGGACAGGGCAACACTGAAGCTTTCTTT. Translation gives CASSGQGNTEAFF.

The chain combines TRBV4-3 with TRBJ2-2, with D tentatively TRBD2 (6 bases). With 0 bases removed from V and 7 bases from J, the gap between germline ends came to 15 bases. The V gene's germline CDR1 is LGHNA and CDR2 YSLEER. The CDR3 extends over 16 amino acids. The CDR3 DNA reads as TGCGCCAGCAGCCAAGATCTTTCTAGGGAGGTCGGGGAGCTGTTTTTT. Its protein product is CASSQDLSREVGELFF.

The J gene is TRBJ1-1, the V gene TRBV19; D is undetermined. V was clipped by 6 bases and J by 0 bases, with 8 bases between them. Looked up from germline, CDR1 is LNHDA and CDR2 is SQIVND (reference sequence). This CDR3 has 13 residues. This CDR3 reads CASSLNMNTEAFF. Here the CDR3 DNA reads TGTGCCAGTAGCCTTAATATGAACACTGAAGCTTTCTTT.

The rearrangement links TRBV7-9 to TRBJ1-1; 8 bases agree with TRBD1. J gave up 4 bases and V 2 bases, and 3 bases lay outside the gene matches. Germline V lookup: CDR1 SEHNR, CDR2 FQNEAQ (reference sequence). CDR3 length equals 14 residues. CDR3 in DNA: TGTGCCAGCAGCTTAATGACAGGGGTCACTGAAGCTTTCTTT. Protein: CASSLMTGVTEAFF.

The chain combines TRBV19 with TRBJ2-1; possible D gene TRBD2, 5 bases. V was shortened by 3 bases and J by 5 bases, with 17 bases between the two germline ends. Germline V lookup: CDR1 LNHDA, CDR2 SQIVND (reference sequence). This CDR3 is 16 amino acids long. The CDR3 loop reads CASSILGLAANNEQFF. CDR3 nucleotides: TGTGCCAGTAGTATTTTAGGGCTAGCAGCTAACAATGAGCAGTTCTTC.

A few counts support this clone. This sequence joins TRBV6-1 and TRBJ1-1; TRBD1 aligns across 9 bases. Germline V gives CDR1 MNHNS, CDR2 SASEGT. Trimming removed 5 bases from V and 4 bases from J; junction bases left unmatched: 5. The CDR3 has 14 amino acids. The CDR3 is CASSTVTGGTEAFF. The CDR3 DNA reads TGTGCCAGCAGTACGGTGACAGGGGGCACTGAAGCTTTCTTT.

The chain joins TRBV5-1 to TRBJ2-7, with TRBD2 identical over 8 bases. V lost 1 base, J lost 4 bases, and 7 bases stayed unmatched. This CDR3 region has 15 residues. Per the germline V gene, CDR1 is SGHRS and CDR2 is YFSETQ. The CDR3 nucleotides read TGCGCCAGCAGCTTGATCAGCGGGAGTGGGTACGAGCAGTACTTC. Residues: CASSLISGSGYEQYF.

The rearrangement links TRBV7-2 to TRBJ1-3; no definite D call. Looked up from germline, CDR1 is SGHTA and CDR2 is FQGNSA. V lost 2 bases and J lost 1, with 9 bases in between. CDR3 length equals 15 residues. CDR3 loop: CASSLRHRSGNTIYF. DNA of the CDR3: TGTGCCAGCAGCTTAAGGCACAGATCTGGAAACACCATATATTTT.

Only one count was recorded for this clone. The rearrangement links TRBV3-1 (or the pseudogene TRBV3-2) to TRBJ2-3; 13 bases align to TRBD2. The CDR3 totals 17 residues. V lost 1 base to trimming and J lost 4 bases; unmatched junction nucleotides: 5. Per germline, CDR1 LGHDT and CDR2 YNNKEL (reference sequence). CDR3 region: CASSQAWTSGSADTQYF. The CDR3 region has the DNA TGTGCCAGCAGCCAAGCCTGGACTAGCGGGAGCGCAGATACGCAGTATTTT.

The chain uses TRBV9 and TRBJ1-2; D possibly corresponds to TRBD1 (5 bases). Germline CDR1 SGDLS, CDR2 YYNGEE. The V end was cut by 0 bases, the J end by 6 bases, with 12 bases between. CDR3 length equals 14 residues. In DNA form, the CDR3 reads TGTGCCAGCAGCGTAGCGAACGGACATGATGGCTACACCTTC. It encodes CASSVANGHDGYTF.

The rearrangement uses TRBV5-6 and TRBJ1-1, with unresolved D. Trimming shortened V by 1 base and J by 3 bases, and 7 bases separated the two germline ends. The CDR3 totals 13 residues. Germline CDR1 is SGHDT and CDR2 is YYEEEE. For the CDR3, the DNA is TGTGCCAGCAGCTTGTGGAGGCACACTGAAGCTTTCTTT. Translated, it gives CASSLWRHTEAFF.

The genes are TRBV27 and TRBJ2-1, with D possibly matching TRBD1 (5 bases). Trimming pared 3 bases from V and 7 bases from J, leaving 25 bases between. The CDR3 contains 18 residues. Germline CDR1 reads MNHEY; CDR2 reads SMNVEV (reference sequence). The CDR3 DNA reads TGTGCCAGCAGTTTTCAAGCTAAGGCGCACAGGACAATGAATGAGCAGTTCTTC. Protein: CASSFQAKAHRTMNEQFF.

About this clone itself: The junction and the germline gene differ at one end; a read error may be behind it. J is TRBJ1-5 and V is TRBV4-3, with D unclear. The CDR3 is 13 residues long. Germline CDR1 is LGHNA and CDR2 is YSLEER. The CDR3 nucleotides read TGCGCCAGCAGCCAAGATCGTAATCCGCCCCAGCATTTT. Translating it yields CASSQDRNPPQHF.

The gene calls are TRBV25-1 and TRBJ1-1; D might be TRBD1 (5 bases). V shed 8 bases and J shed 7 bases, with 17 bases lying between them. The CDR3 has 13 residues. Germline loops: CDR1 MGHDK, CDR2 SYGVNS. CDR3 sequence: CASLASGLDEAFF. The CDR3 DNA follows: TGTGCCAGCCTCGCGTCAGGGTTGGATGAAGCTTTCTTT. The full variable domain, completed using reference TRBV25-1 and TRBJ1-1, is EADIYQTPRYLVIGTGKKITLECSQTMGHDKMYWYQQDPGMELHLIHYSYGVNSTEKGDLSSESTVSRIRTEHFPLTLESARPSHTSQYLCASLASGLDEAFFGQGTRLTVV.

The chain has TRBV9 and TRBJ2-5; tentatively, D is TRBD2 (7 bases). CDR3 length: 15 residues. V was shortened by 4 bases and J by 4 bases, with 17 bases between the two germline ends. The V gene's germline CDR1 is SGDLS and CDR2 YYNGEE. The CDR3 region has the DNA TGTGCCAGCAGCCGCAGAGGGGGGGGTGGAGAGACCCAGTACTTC. This encodes CASSRRGGGGETQYF.

The J gene is TRBJ2-1, the V gene TRBV7-9; TRBD2 is a possible D gene (6 bases). Deletions cut 5 bases from V and 0 bases from J, with 17 bases between. CDR1 is SEHNR and CDR2 is FQNEAQ in the germline V gene (reference sequence). This CDR3 comprises 17 residues. The CDR3 loop reads CASSPRPSGGSYNEQFF. As DNA, the CDR3 is TGTGCCAGCAGCCCACGACCGTCCGGGGGCTCCTACAATGAGCAGTTCTTC. Combining the CDR3 with reference TRBV7-9 and TRBJ2-1 gives the whole variable domain DTGVSQNPRHKITKRGQNVTFRCDPISEHNRLYWYRQTLGQGPEFLTYFQNEAQLEKSRLLSDRFSAERPKGSFSTLEIQRTEQGDSAMYLCASSPRPSGGSYNEQFFGPGTRLTVL.

The rearrangement joins TRBV3-1 (or the pseudogene TRBV3-2) to TRBJ2-7; 10 positions match TRBD2. This CDR3 is 17 amino acids long. The V gene end was trimmed by 0 bases and the J gene end by 5 bases; junction bases not matched to a gene: 10. The germline CDR1 and CDR2 sequences are LGHDT and YNNKEL (reference sequence). CDR3 bases: TGTGCCAGCAGCCAAGATATAGCTAGCGGGGGTATCCACGAGCAGTACTTC. Protein: CASSQDIASGGIHEQYF.

The V gene is TRBV7-2, the J gene TRBJ2-7; D may be TRBD1 (5 bases). The CDR3 spans 14 residues. Germline V gives CDR1 SGHTA, CDR2 FQGNSA. Trimming shortened V by 5 bases and J by 2 bases, and 13 bases separated the two germline ends. CDR3: CASSQGPRTYEQYF. CDR3 coding DNA: TGTGCCAGCAGCCAGGGCCCTAGGACCTACGAGCAGTACTTC.

The DNA of the CDR3 is TGTGCCAGCAGCATCGACAGGGGATCGAAAGCTTTCTTT. This gives the protein CASSIDRGSKAFF. V gene TRBV19 combines with J gene TRBJ1-1; 8 nucleotides align to TRBD1. Germline CDR1 is LNHDA and CDR2 is SQIVND (reference sequence). Losses at the gene ends were 9 bases for V and 9 bases for J; bases not matched to a gene: 12. CDR3 length: 13 residues.